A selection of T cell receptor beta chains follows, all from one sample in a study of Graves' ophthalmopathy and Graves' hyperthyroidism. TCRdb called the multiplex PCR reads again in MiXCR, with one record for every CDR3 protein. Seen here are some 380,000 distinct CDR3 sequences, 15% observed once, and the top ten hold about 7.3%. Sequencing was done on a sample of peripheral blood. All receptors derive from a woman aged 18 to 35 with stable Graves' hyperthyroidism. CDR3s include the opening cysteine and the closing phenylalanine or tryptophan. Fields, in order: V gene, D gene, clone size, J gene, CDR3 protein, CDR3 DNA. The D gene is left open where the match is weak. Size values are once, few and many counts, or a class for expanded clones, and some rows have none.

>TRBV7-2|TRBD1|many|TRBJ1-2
CASSPRGTGAEGYTF
TGTGCCAGCAGCCCTCGCGGGACAGGGGCGGAAGGCTACACCTTC
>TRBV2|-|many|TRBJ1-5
CASSEASGGGNQPQHF
TGTGCCAGCAGTGAAGCTTCCGGGGGCGGCAATCAGCCCCAGCATTTT
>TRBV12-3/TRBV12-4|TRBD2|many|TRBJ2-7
CASSFRAGGTSSYEQYF
TGTGCCAGCAGTTTCAGGGCGGGGGGTACTTCCTCCTACGAGCAGTACTTC
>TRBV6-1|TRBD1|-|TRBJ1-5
CASSSGGANQPQHF
TGTGCCAGCAGCTCAGGGGGCGCGAATCAGCCCCAGCATTTT
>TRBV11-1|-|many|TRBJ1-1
CASSSLGAVLINTEAFF
TGTGCCAGCAGCTCCCTGGGGGCGGTATTAATCAACACTGAAGCTTTCTTT
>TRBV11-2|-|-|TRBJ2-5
CATSRASSKETQYF
TGTGCCACCTCGAGGGCTAGTTCTAAAGAGACCCAGTACTTC
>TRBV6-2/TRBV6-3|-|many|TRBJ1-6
CASSYSARSSYNSPLHF
TGTGCCAGCAGTTACTCGGCCCGGAGCTCCTATAATTCACCCCTCCACTTT
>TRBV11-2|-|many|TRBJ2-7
CASSASGTVKKYEQYF
TGTGCCAGCAGCGCCTCCGGGACGGTTAAGAAATACGAGCAGTACTTC
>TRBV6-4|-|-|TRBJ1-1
CASSPVRGFEAFF
TGTGCCAGCAGCCCGGTGAGGGGGTTTGAAGCTTTCTTT
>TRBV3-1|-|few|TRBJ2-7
CASSQRFGYEQYF
TGTGCCAGCAGCCAGCGCTTTGGGTACGAGCAGTACTTC
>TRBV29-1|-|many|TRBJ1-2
CSVEGQKNYGYTF
TGCAGCGTTGAGGGGCAGAAGAACTATGGCTACACCTTC
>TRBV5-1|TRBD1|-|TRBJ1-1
CASSWDQGDTEAFF
TGCGCCAGCAGCTGGGATCAGGGGGACACTGAAGCTTTCTTT
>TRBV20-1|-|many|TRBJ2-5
CSAPGTPETQYF
TGCAGTGCACCGGGGACCCCGGAGACCCAGTACTTC
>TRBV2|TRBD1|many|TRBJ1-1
CASTTGTGSTEAFF
TGTGCCAGCACTACCGGGACAGGGTCTACTGAAGCTTTCTTT
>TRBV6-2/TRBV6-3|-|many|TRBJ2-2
CASSQSTGELFF
TGTGCCAGCAGCCAGTCGACCGGGGAGCTGTTTTTT
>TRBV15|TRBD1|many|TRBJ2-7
CAIGTGVNEQYF
TGTGCCATCGGGACAGGGGTAAACGAGCAGTACTTC
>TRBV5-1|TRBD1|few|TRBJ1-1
CASSLAGSDRGRTEAFF
TGCGCCAGCAGCTTGGCCGGGTCGGACAGGGGGCGGACTGAAGCTTTCTTT
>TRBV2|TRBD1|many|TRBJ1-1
CASSVDRVPLNTEAFF
TGTGCCAGCAGTGTGGACAGGGTACCGCTGAACACTGAAGCTTTCTTT
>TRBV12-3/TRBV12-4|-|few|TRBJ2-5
CASSFLFQETQYF
TGTGCCAGCAGTTTCTTGTTTCAAGAGACCCAGTACTTC
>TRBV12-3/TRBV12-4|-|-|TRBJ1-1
CASSLLGVAFF
TGTGCCAGCAGTTTACTAGGGGTGGCTTTCTTT
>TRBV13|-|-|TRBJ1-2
CASSELGGRNCGYTF
TGTGCCAGCAGCGAATTAGGGGGGAGGAACTGTGGCTACACCTTC
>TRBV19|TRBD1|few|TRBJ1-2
CASSRDRPYGYTF
TGTGCCAGTAGCAGGGACAGACCCTATGGCTACACCTTC
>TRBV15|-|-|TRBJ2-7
CATSRDKAGPYEQYF
TGTGCCACCAGCAGAGATAAGGCAGGACCCTACGAGCAGTACTTC
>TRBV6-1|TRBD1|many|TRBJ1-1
CASNNRGNTEAFF
TGTGCCAGCAACAACAGGGGGAACACTGAAGCTTTCTTT
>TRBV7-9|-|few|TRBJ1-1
CASSSYRDTEAFF
TGTGCCAGCAGCTCCTACAGGGATACTGAAGCTTTCTTT
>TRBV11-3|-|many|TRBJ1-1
CASSPGTPTEAFF
TGTGCCAGCAGTCCCGGGACACCCACTGAAGCTTTCTTT
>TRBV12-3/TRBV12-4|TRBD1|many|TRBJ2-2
CASSRDRGLIGELFF
TGTGCCAGCAGTCGGGACAGGGGACTCATCGGGGAGCTGTTTTTT
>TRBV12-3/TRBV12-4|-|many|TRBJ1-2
CASSPSTHLYGYTF
TGTGCCAGCAGTCCCTCGACTCATTTATATGGCTACACCTTC
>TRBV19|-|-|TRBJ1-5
CASRPQGSNQPQHF
TGTGCCAGTAGACCTCAGGGGAGCAATCAGCCCCAGCATTTT
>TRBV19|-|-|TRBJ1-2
CASNRAGPNYGYTF
TGTGCCAGTAATCGGGCAGGCCCTAACTATGGCTACACCTTC
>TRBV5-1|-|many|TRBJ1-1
CASSSDQRKVNTEAFF
TGCGCCAGCAGCTCGGACCAAAGGAAGGTGAACACTGAAGCTTTCTTT
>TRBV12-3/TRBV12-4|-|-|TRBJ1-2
CASSLKGWYVGGYGYTF
TGTGCCAGCAGTTTGAAGGGTTGGTACGTGGGTGGCTATGGCTACACCTTC
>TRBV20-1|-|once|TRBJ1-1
CSARYSRYMNTEAFF
TGCAGTGCTAGATATAGCAGATATATGAACACTGAAGCTTTCTTT
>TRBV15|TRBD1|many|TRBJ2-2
CATSRELTGVIAGELFF
TGTGCCACCAGCAGAGAGTTGACAGGGGTAATAGCCGGGGAGCTGTTTTTT
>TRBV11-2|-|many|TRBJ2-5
CASSSQGVEGETQYF
TGTGCCAGCAGCTCCCAAGGGGTGGAGGGAGAGACCCAGTACTTC
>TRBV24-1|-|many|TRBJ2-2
CATLGSVTGELFF
TGTGCCACCCTCGGTTCAGTCACCGGGGAGCTGTTTTTT
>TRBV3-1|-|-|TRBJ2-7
CAARAYEQYF
TGTGCCGCTAGGGCCTACGAGCAGTACTTC
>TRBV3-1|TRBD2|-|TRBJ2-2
CASSQDLAGANTGELFF
TGTGCCAGCAGCCAAGATTTAGCGGGAGCGAACACCGGGGAGCTGTTTTTT
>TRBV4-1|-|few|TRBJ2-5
CASSQGPTQTQYF
TGCGCCAGCAGCCAAGGCCCCACGCAGACCCAGTACTTC
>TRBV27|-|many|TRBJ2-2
CASKHSNTGELFF
TGTGCCAGCAAACACTCGAACACCGGGGAGCTGTTTTTT
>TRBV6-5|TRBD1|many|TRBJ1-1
CASSYSPGGITEAFF
TGTGCCAGCAGTTACTCGCCAGGGGGGATCACTGAAGCTTTCTTT
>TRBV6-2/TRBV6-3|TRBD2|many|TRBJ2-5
CASSYSMLAGEETQYF
TGTGCCAGCAGTTACTCGATGCTAGCGGGGGAAGAGACCCAGTACTTC
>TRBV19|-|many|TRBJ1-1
CASSIQGIPNTEAFF
TGTGCCAGTAGCATCCAGGGGATTCCGAACACTGAAGCTTTCTTT
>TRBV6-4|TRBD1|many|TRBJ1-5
CASSPTTGTNSNQPQHF
TGTGCCAGCAGTCCTACGACAGGGACGAATAGCAATCAGCCCCAGCATTTT
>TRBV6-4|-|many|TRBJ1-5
CASTSQGGAYSNQPQHF
TGTGCCAGCACCTCCCAGGGAGGAGCATATAGCAATCAGCCCCAGCATTTT
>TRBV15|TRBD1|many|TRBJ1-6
CATSRALTGSSPLHF
TGTGCCACCAGCAGAGCTCTGACAGGGTCATCACCCCTCCACTTT
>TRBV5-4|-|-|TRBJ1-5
CASSFYGPNQPQHF
TGTGCCAGCAGTTTTTATGGGCCCAATCAGCCCCAGCATTTT
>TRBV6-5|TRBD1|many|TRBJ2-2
CASSYGQGAANTGELFF
TGTGCCAGCAGTTACGGGCAGGGGGCGGCCAACACCGGGGAGCTGTTTTTT
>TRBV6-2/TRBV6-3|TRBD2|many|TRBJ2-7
CASSRLAVYEQYF
TGTGCCAGCAGTAGGCTAGCGGTCTACGAGCAGTACTTC
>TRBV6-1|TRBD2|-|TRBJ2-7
CASSEGTSGSYEQYF
TGTGCCAGCAGTGAAGGGACTAGCGGCTCCTACGAGCAGTACTTC
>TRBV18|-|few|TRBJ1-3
CASSPAAGGNTIYF
TGTGCCAGCTCACCAGCGGCGGGTGGAAACACCATATATTTT
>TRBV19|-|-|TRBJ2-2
CASRRTANTGELFF
TGTGCCAGTAGAAGGACGGCTAACACCGGGGAGCTGTTTTTT
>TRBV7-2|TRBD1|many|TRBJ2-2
CASSADRAGTGELFF
TGTGCCAGCAGCGCGGACAGGGCCGGCACCGGGGAGCTGTTTTTT
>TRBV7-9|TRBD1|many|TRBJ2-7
CASSLRDTGGNEQYF
TGTGCCAGCAGCTTAAGGGATACAGGGGGCAACGAGCAGTACTTC
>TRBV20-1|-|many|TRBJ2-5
CSARRNEETQYF
TGCAGTGCTAGAAGAAATGAAGAGACCCAGTACTTC